Presented here are 22 T cell receptor beta chains from one specimen sequenced in a study of cytomegalovirus exposure and HLA in healthy donors. The PCR had 60 Vbeta and 13 Jbeta primers. The repertoire was sequenced with immunoSEQ multiplex PCR; TCRdb's copy has only in-frame clones and lacks some. The profile covers some 150,000 clones, with 60% to 85% appearing a single time and around 3.4% taken by the ten largest. Sequenced input: PBMCs. All receptors derive from a man aged 25-40 years in good health and CMV-seropositive.

The CDR3 reads CASMPGGTYEQYF. The DNA for the CDR3 is TGTGCCAGCATGCCCGGGGGGACCTACGAGCAGTACTTC. This chain joins TRBV6-5 and TRBJ2-7, with 7 bases aligning to TRBD2. The CDR3 sequence is 13 residues long. The ends lost 7 bases at V and 2 bases at J; junction bases unmatched: 5. Germline V CDR1 and CDR2: MNHEY, SVGAGI.

This clone came up a few times. V usage is TRBV6-4 and J usage is TRBJ2-3; 10 bases fit TRBD1. This CDR3 contains 15 residues. CDR1 is MRHNA, CDR2 SNTAGT, per germline. With V trimmed by 4 bases and J by 6 bases, 7 bases remained unmatched. CDR3 sequence reads: CASSADRGLRDTQYF. DNA of the CDR3: TGTGCCAGCAGTGCCGACAGGGGGCTTAGGGATACGCAGTATTTT.

This clone was detected a few times. The V gene is TRBV6-1, the J gene TRBJ1-1; no firm D call. V lost 4 bases and J 1 base, leaving 7 bases between the germline ends. Germline V gene data show CDR1 as MNHNS and CDR2 as SASEGT. This CDR3 contains 13 residues. This CDR3 reads CASSVAKNTEAFF. CDR3 nucleotide sequence: TGTGCCAGCAGTGTGGCCAAGAACACTGAAGCTTTCTTT.

The V and J genes are TRBV11-1 and TRBJ2-1; TRBD1 matches 9 bases. The CDR3 is 15 residues long. Per germline, CDR1 SGHAT and CDR2 FQDESV (reference sequence). With V trimmed by 5 bases and J by 3 bases, 5 bases remained unmatched. CDR3 bases: TGTGCCAGCAGCCGGCCGGGACAGGGCTACAATGAGCAGTTCTTC. Protein sequence: CASSRPGQGYNEQFF.

The V gene is TRBV9, the J gene TRBJ1-1; weak D call: TRBD1 (6 bases). The CDR3 length is 15 residues. Per germline, CDR1 SGDLS and CDR2 YYNGEE. V dropped 0 bases and J dropped 10 bases, with 19 bases sitting between them. The CDR3, as DNA: TGTGCCAGCAGCGTAGCGTGGGACACAGGGTTGGGAGCTTTCTTT. This translates into CASSVAWDTGLGAFF.

V is TRBV4-1 and J is TRBJ2-2; D gene uncertain. CDR3 length: 15 amino acids. The V end lost 6 bases, the J end lost 0 bases, and 11 bases lay between the germline ends. Germline-derived CDR1 and CDR2 are MGHRA and YSYEKL. The CDR3 DNA is TGCGCCAGCAGGCTCACACGGGCGAACACCGGGGAGCTGTTTTTT. It translates to CASRLTRANTGELFF.

The rearrangement uses TRBV5-1 and TRBJ2-1; D is uncertain. Trimming stripped 6 bases from V and 10 bases from J, with 14 bases between. Germline V gene data show CDR1 as SGHRS and CDR2 as YFSETQ. CDR3 size: 12 residues. The CDR3, as DNA: TGCGCCAGCACGAACGTTGGAGAGGAGCAGTTCTTC. Translated: CASTNVGEEQFF.

In DNA, the CDR3 is TGTGCCAGCAGCTTTATGGGAGAGAGATACAATGAGCAGTTCTTC. This codes for CASSFMGERYNEQFF. The chain employs TRBV7-9 and TRBJ2-1, with D perhaps matching TRBD2 (5 bases). Trimming took 3 bases from V and 4 from J, leaving 13 bases between them. The CDR3 is 15 residues long. The germline V gene encodes CDR1 SEHNR and CDR2 FQNEAQ (reference sequence).

The V and J genes are TRBV7-9 and TRBJ2-3, with 9 bases that match TRBD2. Germline V gene sequence: CDR1 SEHNR, CDR2 FQNEAQ (reference sequence). The J segment lost 5 bases and the V segment lost 5 bases, leaving 8 bases of the junction unmatched. The CDR3 covers 15 residues. This chain's CDR3 is CASSHSGGRGDTQYF. The CDR3 DNA is TGTGCCAGCAGCCATAGCGGGGGCCGTGGAGATACGCAGTATTTT.

The rearrangement joins TRBV13 to TRBJ1-2; no reliable D call. CDR1 PRHDT and CDR2 FYEKMQ come from the germline V gene (reference sequence). The CDR3 is made up of 14 amino acids. V lost 0 bases, J lost 4 bases, and 9 bases lay in between. The CDR3 DNA reads as TGTGCCAGCAGCTTAGGCCGGGTGAGCTATGGCTACACCTTC. As protein: CASSLGRVSYGYTF.

CDR3 in DNA: TGCGCCAGCAGCGTGGCCCCCCGTAACGAGCAGTACTTC. Amino acids: CASSVAPRNEQYF. V usage is TRBV4-1 and J usage is TRBJ2-7; D not certain. The CDR3 is made up of 13 amino acids. Trimming shortened V by 5 bases and J by 5 bases, and 13 bases separated the two germline ends. Germline V gene lookup returns CDR1 MGHRA and CDR2 YSYEKL.

The sample holds one count of this clone. The V and J genes are TRBV28 and TRBJ2-2; 7 nucleotides agree with TRBD1. From germline, CDR1 is MDHEN and CDR2 SYDVKM. The CDR3 extends over 18 amino acids. J gave up 0 bases and V 5 bases, and 12 bases lay outside the gene matches. CDR3 amino acids: CASSLPPGQLPNTGELFF. DNA of the CDR3: TGTGCCAGCAGTCTTCCTCCGGGACAGTTACCGAACACCGGGGAGCTGTTTTTT.

This chain connects TRBV2 to TRBJ1-5; the D is unclear. Trimming cost V 2 bases and J 2 bases, with 7 bases left between them. The CDR3 has 14 residues. CDR1 is SNHLY, CDR2 FYNNEI, per germline. The CDR3 loop is CASSEHAGNQPQHF. In DNA form, the CDR3 reads TGTGCCAGCAGTGAACATGCAGGCAATCAGCCCCAGCATTTT.

A single count supports this clone. The J gene is TRBJ2-5, the V gene TRBV18; possible D gene TRBD2, 6 bases. Germline V CDR1 and CDR2: KGHSH, LQKENI. The ends were cut back, 2 bases at V and 2 bases at J, with 12 bases in the middle. This CDR3 has 15 residues. In nucleotides, the CDR3 is TGTGCCAGCTCACCAACTACGGGGGATCAAGAGACCCAGTACTTC. Protein product: CASSPTTGDQETQYF.

This clone turned up a few times. The rearrangement uses TRBV11-2 and TRBJ2-1, with 8 nucleotides matching TRBD2. V shed 5 bases and J 8 bases; nucleotides not matched to a gene: 5. Germline V lookup: CDR1 SGHAT, CDR2 FQNNGV. The CDR3 totals 13 residues. The CDR3 is CASSRSGVHEQFF. CDR3 sequence (DNA): TGTGCCAGCAGCCGTAGCGGGGTCCATGAGCAGTTCTTC.

This clone has only a few counts. The CDR3 sequence is CASSGSGGVGDTQYF. DNA of the CDR3: TGTGCCAGCAGTGGGAGCGGGGGGGTTGGAGATACGCAGTATTTT. V and J are TRBV28 and TRBJ2-3; 10 bases are shared with TRBD2. The CDR3 is 15 amino acids. Germline CDR1 reads MDHEN; CDR2 reads SYDVKM. Trimming at V came to 5 bases and at J to 5 bases, leaving 7 bases not matched to a gene.

The chain carries TRBV4-2 and TRBJ2-5, with TRBD1 identical over 8 bases. The junction had 6 bases not matched to a gene; V was cut back by 2 bases and J by 4 bases. CDR1 and CDR2 (germline): LGHNA, YNFKEQ. CDR3 size: 15 residues. The CDR3 spells CASSQPDRDIETQYF. In DNA form, the CDR3 reads TGTGCCAGCAGCCAACCGGACAGGGACATAGAGACCCAGTACTTC.

The chain is built from TRBV15 and TRBJ1-1, with TRBD1 identical over 7 bases. V trimming: 2 bases; J trimming: 4 bases; junction bases outside the gene matches: 7. Per germline, CDR1 LNHNV and CDR2 YYDKDF (reference sequence). The CDR3 is 15 amino acids. The CDR3 DNA sequence: TGTGCCACCAGCAGAACCATGACAGGGCGCACTGAAGCTTTCTTT. As protein: CATSRTMTGRTEAFF.

The chain employs TRBV4-1 and TRBJ1-4; TRBD1 matches at 8 bases. V lost 0 bases, J lost 8 bases, and 11 bases stayed unmatched. The CDR3 covers 17 residues. Germline V CDR1 and CDR2: MGHRA, YSYEKL. The CDR3 protein is CASSQDLRTGFFEKLFF. CDR3 sequence (DNA): TGCGCCAGCAGCCAAGATTTAAGGACAGGGTTTTTCGAAAAACTGTTTTTT.

The CDR3 spells CAAGDRGTDTQYF. Here the CDR3 DNA reads TGTGCCGCGGGGGACAGGGGCACAGATACGCAGTATTTT. The V call is TRBV19, the J call TRBJ2-3; 9 bases align to TRBD1. J gave up 1 base and V 11 bases, and 4 bases lay outside the gene matches. The CDR3 loop spans 13 amino acids. CDR1 LNHDA and CDR2 SQIVND come from the germline V gene (reference sequence).

This clone was detected only a few times. The chain recombines TRBV19 with TRBJ2-3; TRBD1 matches at 7 bases. The V segment lost 3 bases and the J segment 6 bases; nucleotides outside the gene matches: 3. This CDR3 has 13 residues. Germline V gives CDR1 LNHDA, CDR2 SQIVND (reference sequence). The CDR3 DNA reads TGTGCCAGTAGTATCTCACAGGGGGATACGCAGTATTTT. Protein product: CASSISQGDTQYF.

V is TRBV10-1 and J is TRBJ1-1; 9 positions agree with TRBD1. Germline V gene sequence: CDR1 WNHNN, CDR2 SYGVQD (reference sequence). V was clipped by 8 bases and J by 5 bases; unmatched bases: 12. There are 15 residues in the CDR3. In DNA, the CDR3 is TGCGCCAGCCCGTCCCGGGACAGGGCGAGGACTGAAGCTTTCTTT. It is translated as CASPSRDRARTEAFF.